This T cell receptor beta chain was observed in a study of human T cells and chemical hapten exposure. Study information: In the sensitization step, 2% DPC was placed on approximately 2 cm by approximately 2 cm of upper inner arm skin. Study results and limitations: Among expanded TCRs, significantly more large CDR3 similarity clusters formed than among controls.

Time point in this sample: patch test 3, about 24 weeks after DPC sensitization. Treatment described: therapeutic diphenylcyclopropenone sensitization with weekly scalp DPC. This clonotype appeared a few times. Its antigen is still unknown. TCRdb re-called the RACE reads with MiXCR, one entry per CDR3 protein. Of 55,000 to 75,000 distinct CDR3 sequences in the sample, roughly 12% were seen once. The CDR3 runs to 17 residues. The chain couples TRBV3-2 to TRBJ2-5; the listed D gene, TRBD2, was not tested against the DNA. TRBV3-2 is a pseudogene locus. The sample here was whole blood, taken in connection with sensitization to the hapten diphenylcyclopropenone (DPC). The receptor was isolated from a young man with alopecia areata. Some clones in this sample may be carry-over from other donors' samples. The CDR3 loop is CAESKTSGPNTQETQYF. The DNA for the CDR3 is TGTGCCGAAAGTAAGACTAGCGGGCCTAATACACAAGAGACCCAGTACTTC.